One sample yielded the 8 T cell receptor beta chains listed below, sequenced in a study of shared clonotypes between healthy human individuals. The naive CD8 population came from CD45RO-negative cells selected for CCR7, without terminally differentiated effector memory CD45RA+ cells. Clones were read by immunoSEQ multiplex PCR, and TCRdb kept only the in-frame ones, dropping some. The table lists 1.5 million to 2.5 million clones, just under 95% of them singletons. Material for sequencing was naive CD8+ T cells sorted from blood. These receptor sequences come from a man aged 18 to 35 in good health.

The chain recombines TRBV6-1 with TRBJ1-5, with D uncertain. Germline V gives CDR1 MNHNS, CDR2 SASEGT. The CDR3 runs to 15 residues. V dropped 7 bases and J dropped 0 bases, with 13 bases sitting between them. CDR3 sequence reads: CASKTQDNSNQPQHF. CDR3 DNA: TGTGCCAGCAAGACGCAGGATAATAGCAATCAGCCCCAGCATTTT.

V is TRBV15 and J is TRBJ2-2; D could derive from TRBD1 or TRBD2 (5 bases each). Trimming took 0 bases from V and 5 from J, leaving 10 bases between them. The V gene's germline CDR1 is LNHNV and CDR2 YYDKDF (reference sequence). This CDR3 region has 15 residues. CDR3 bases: TGTGCCACCAGCAGAGAGTGGGGCGGGACCGGGGAGCTGTTTTTT. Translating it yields CATSREWGGTGELFF.

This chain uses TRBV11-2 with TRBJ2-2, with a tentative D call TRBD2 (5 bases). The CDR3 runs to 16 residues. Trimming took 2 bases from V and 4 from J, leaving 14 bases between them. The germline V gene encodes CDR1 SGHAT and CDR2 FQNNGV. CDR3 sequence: CASSLKRGRGTGELFF. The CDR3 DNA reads TGTGCCAGCAGCTTAAAACGGGGTCGAGGCACCGGGGAGCTGTTTTTT.

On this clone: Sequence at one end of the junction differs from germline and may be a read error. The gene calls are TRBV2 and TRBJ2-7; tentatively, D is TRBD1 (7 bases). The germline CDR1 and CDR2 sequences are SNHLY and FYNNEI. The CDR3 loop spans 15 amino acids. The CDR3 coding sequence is TGTGCCAGCAGCGAAGGGGGCCTAGCGTGGTACGAGCAGTACTTC. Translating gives CASSEGGLAWYEQYF.

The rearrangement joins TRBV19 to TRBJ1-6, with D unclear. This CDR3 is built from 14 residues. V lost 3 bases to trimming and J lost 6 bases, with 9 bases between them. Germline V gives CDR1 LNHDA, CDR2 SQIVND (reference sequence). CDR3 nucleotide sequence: TGTGCCAGTAGTATCGGCCCCGTTAATTCACCCCTCCACTTT. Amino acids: CASSIGPVNSPLHF.

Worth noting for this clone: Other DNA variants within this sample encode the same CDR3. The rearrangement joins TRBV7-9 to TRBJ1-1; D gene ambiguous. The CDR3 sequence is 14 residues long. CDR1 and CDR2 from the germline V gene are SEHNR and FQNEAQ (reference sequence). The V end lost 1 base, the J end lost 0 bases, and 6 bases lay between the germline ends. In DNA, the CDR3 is TGTGCCAGCAGCTTAGGTCACCTGAACACTGAAGCTTTCTTT. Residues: CASSLGHLNTEAFF.

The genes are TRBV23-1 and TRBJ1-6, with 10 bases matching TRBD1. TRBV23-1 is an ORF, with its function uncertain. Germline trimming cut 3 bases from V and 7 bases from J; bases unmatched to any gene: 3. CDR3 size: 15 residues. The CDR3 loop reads CASSHSGQGNSPLHF. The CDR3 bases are TGCGCCAGCAGTCATTCGGGACAGGGGAATTCACCCCTCCACTTT.

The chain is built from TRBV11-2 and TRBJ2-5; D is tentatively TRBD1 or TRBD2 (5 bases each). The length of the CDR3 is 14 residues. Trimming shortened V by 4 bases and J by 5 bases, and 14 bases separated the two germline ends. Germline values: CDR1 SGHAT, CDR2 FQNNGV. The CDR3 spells CASSSYRDPETQYF. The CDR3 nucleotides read TGTGCCAGCAGCTCATACCGGGACCCTGAGACCCAGTACTTC.